The entry that follows covers one T cell receptor beta chain sequence. Its antigen remains unidentified. These data originate in a study of shared clonotypes between healthy human individuals. Points from the study as a whole: The expectation was that sequencing depth would affect clonotype sharing among donors. Shared clonotypes: approximately 4.5% naive CD4, 3% to 3.5% naive CD8, 2% to 2.5% memory CD4, roughly 0.4% memory CD8.

Generated by immunoSEQ multiplex PCR, the TCRdb table keeps only in-frame clones and is missing some. This table has millions of clones, 85% to 95% appearing once. This clonotype was obtained from a young man in good health. Input material: naive CD4+ T cells sorted from blood. Subset reported: CD45RA+ positively selected.

The CDR3 DNA reads as TGTGCCAGCAGCGCCGATGGACAGGGCAATCAGCCCCAGCATTTT. As protein: CASSADGQGNQPQHF. J is TRBJ1-5 and V is TRBV9; 7 positions agree with TRBD1. The germline V gene has CDR1 SGDLS and CDR2 YYNGEE. V shed 3 bases and J 2 bases; nucleotides not matched to a gene: 5. This CDR3 is 15 amino acids long.